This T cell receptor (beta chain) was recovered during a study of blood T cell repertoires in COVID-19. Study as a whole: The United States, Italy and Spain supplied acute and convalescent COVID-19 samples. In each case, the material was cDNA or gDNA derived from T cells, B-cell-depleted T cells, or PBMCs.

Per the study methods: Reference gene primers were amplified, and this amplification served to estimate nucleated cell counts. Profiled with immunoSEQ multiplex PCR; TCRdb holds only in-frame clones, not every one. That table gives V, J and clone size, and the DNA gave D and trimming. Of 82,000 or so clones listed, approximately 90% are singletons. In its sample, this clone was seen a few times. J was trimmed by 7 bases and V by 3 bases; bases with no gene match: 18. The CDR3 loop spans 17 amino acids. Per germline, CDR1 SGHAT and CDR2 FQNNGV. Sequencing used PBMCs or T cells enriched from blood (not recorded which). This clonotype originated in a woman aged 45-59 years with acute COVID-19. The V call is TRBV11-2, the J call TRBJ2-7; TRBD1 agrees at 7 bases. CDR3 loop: CASSFLPAGGQGEEQYF. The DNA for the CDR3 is TGTGCCAGCAGCTTTCTCCCAGCCGGCGGCCAGGGGGAAGAGCAGTACTTC.